This T cell receptor beta chain was recovered during a study of PD-1 blockade in mismatch repair-deficient tumors. This table comes from immunoSEQ multiplex PCR, and its TCRdb copy is limited to in-frame clones, with some not included. The table includes 75,000 to 85,000 clones, more than 65% detected once. With V trimmed by 4 bases and J by 4 bases, 9 bases remained unmatched. The CDR3 is 17 residues long. In germline, CDR1 is SGHRS, CDR2 YFSETQ. The count of this clone is one. This sequence was found in an adult with mismatch repair-deficient cancer. The rearrangement uses TRBV5-1 and TRBJ2-6; 9 bases map to TRBD1. The sequencing used peripheral blood, collected 12 weeks after starting pembrolizumab. The CDR3: CASSPPGTGSGANVLTF. Here the CDR3 DNA reads TGCGCCAGCAGCCCTCCCGGGACAGGGTCCGGGGCCAACGTCCTGACTTTC.